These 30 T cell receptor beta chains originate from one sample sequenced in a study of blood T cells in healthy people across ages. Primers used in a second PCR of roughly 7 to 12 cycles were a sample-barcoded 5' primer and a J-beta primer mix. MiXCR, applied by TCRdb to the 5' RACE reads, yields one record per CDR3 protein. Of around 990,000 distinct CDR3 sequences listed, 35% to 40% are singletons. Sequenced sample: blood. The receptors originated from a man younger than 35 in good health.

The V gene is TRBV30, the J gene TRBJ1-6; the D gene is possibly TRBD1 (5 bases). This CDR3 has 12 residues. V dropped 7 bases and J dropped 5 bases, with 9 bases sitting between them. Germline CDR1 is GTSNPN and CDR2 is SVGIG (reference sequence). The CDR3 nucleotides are TGTGCCTCGGGGGGGGATAATTCACCCCTCCACTTT. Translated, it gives CASGGDNSPLHF.

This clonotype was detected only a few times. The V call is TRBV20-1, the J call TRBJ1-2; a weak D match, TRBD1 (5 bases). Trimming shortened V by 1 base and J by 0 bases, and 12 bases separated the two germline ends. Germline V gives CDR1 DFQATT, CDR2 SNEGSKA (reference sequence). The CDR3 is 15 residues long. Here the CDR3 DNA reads TGCAGTGCTAGAGGCCGGGACGCAGCTAACTATGGCTACACCTTC. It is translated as CSARGRDAANYGYTF.

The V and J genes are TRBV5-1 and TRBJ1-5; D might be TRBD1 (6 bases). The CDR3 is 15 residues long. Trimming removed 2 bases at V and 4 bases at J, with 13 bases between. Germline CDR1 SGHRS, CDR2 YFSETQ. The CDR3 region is CASSLTGTFNQPQHF. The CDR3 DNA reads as TGCGCCAGCAGCTTAACAGGGACGTTTAATCAGCCCCAGCATTTT.

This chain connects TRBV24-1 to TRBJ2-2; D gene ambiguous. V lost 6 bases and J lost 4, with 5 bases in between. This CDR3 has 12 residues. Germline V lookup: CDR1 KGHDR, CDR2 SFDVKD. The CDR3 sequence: CATSWVTGELFF. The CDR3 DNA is TGTGCCACCAGTTGGGTCACCGGGGAGCTGTTTTTT.

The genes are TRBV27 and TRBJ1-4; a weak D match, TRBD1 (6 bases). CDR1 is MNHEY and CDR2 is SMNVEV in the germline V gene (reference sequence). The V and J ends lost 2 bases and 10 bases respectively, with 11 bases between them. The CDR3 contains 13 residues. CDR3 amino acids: CASSLRIGGKLFF. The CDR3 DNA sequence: TGTGCCAGCAGTTTAAGGATAGGGGGAAAACTGTTTTTT.

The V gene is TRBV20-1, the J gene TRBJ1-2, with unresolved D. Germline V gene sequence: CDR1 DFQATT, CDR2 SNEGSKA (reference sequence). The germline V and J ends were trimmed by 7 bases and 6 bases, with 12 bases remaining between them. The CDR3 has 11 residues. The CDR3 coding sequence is TGCAGTGGGAGAACAGAGAATGGCTACACCTTC. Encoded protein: CSGRTENGYTF.

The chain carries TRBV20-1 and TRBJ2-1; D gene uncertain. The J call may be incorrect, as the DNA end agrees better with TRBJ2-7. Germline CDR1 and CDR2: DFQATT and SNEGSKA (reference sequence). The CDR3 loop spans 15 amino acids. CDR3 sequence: CSARDILSSYNEQYF. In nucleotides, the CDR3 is TGCAGTGCTAGAGACATCCTAAGCTCCTACAATGAGCAGTACTTC.

The CDR3 protein is CASSERNSHGYTF. The CDR3 coding sequence is TGTGCCAGCAGTGAAAGGAACAGTCACGGCTACACCTTC. The chain recombines TRBV25-1 with TRBJ1-2; no firm D call. The V gene lost 2 bases and the J gene lost 8 bases, with 12 bases spanning the gap. The CDR3 covers 13 residues. The germline V gene encodes CDR1 MGHDK and CDR2 SYGVNS.

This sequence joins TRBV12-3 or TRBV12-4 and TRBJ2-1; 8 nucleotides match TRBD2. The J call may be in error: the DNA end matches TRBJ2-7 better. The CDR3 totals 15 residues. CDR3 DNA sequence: TGTGCCAGCATCCCCCGGGGGGGCACCTACAATGAGCAGTACTTC. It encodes CASIPRGGTYNEQYF.

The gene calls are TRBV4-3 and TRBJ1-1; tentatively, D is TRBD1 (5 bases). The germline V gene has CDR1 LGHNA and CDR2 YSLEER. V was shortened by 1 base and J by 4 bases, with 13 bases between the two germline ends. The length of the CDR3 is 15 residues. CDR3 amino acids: CASSQAGRSATEAFF. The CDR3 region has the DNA TGCGCCAGCAGCCAAGCAGGGAGGTCGGCCACTGAAGCTTTCTTT.

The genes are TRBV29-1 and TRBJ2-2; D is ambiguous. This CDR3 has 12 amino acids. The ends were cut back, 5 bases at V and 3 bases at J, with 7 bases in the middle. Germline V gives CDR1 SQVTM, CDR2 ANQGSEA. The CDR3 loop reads CSVRADTGELFF. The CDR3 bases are TGCAGCGTTCGAGCAGACACCGGGGAGCTGTTTTTT.

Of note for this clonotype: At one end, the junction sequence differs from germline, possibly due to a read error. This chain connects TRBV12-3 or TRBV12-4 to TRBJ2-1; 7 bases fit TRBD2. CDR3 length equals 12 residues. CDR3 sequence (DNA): TGTACCAGCAGTTTAGTACTAGCGGAGCAGTTCTTC. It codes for CTSSLVLAEQFF.

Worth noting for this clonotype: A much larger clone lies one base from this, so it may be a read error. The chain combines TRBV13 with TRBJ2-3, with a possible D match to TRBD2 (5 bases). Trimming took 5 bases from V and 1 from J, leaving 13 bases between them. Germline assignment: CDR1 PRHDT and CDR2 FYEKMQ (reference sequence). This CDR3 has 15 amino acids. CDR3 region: CASSIEGLGTDTQYF. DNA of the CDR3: TGTGCCAGCAGCATAGAGGGCTTGGGCACAGATACGCAGTATTTT.

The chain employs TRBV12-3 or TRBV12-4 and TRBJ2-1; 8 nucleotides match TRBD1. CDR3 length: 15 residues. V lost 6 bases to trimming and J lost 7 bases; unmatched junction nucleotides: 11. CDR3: CASSRGQGMSNEQFF. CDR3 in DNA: TGTGCCAGCAGCCGAGGACAGGGCATGTCAAATGAGCAGTTCTTC.

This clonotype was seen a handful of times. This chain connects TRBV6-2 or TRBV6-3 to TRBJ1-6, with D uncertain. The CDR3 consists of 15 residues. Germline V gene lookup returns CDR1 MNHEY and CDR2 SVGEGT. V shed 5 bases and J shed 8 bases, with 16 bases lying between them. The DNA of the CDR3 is TGTGCCAGCAGTCCCGGACGGTTCGGAGATTCACCCCTCCACTTT. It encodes CASSPGRFGDSPLHF.

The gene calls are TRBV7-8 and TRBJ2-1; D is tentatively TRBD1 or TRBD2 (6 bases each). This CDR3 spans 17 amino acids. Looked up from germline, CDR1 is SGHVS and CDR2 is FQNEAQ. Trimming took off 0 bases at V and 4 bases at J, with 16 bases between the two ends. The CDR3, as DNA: TGTGCCAGCAGCTTAGCGTTTTGGGGGGCAGAGTACAATGAGCAGTTCTTC. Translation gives CASSLAFWGAEYNEQFF. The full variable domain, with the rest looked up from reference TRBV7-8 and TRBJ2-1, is GAGVSQSPRYKVAKRGQDVALRCDPISGHVSLFWYQQALGQGPEFLTYFQNEAQLDKSGLPSDRFFAERPEGSVSTLKIQRTQQEDSAVYLCASSLAFWGAEYNEQFFGPGTRLTVL.

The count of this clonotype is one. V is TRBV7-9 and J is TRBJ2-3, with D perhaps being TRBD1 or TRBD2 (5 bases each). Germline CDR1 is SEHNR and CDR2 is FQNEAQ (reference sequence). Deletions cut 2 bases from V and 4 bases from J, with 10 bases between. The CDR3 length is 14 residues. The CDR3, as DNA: TGTGCCAGCAGCTTACGGGACGTCGCAGATACGCAGTATTTT. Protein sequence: CASSLRDVADTQYF.

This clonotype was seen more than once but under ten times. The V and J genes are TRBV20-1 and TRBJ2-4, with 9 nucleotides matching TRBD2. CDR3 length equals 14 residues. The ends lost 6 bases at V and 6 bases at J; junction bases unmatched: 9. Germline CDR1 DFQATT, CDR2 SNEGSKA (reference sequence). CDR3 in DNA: TGCAGTGCGACCCCCGCAGCGGGGGGAAACATTCAGTACTTC. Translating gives CSATPAAGGNIQYF.

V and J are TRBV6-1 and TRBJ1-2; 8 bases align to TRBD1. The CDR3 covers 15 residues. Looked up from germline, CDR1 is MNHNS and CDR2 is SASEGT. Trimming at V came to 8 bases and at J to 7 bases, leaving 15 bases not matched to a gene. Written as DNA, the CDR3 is TGTGCCAGCCAAAGAATAACCGGGACAGGTTCTGGCTACACCTTC. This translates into CASQRITGTGSGYTF.

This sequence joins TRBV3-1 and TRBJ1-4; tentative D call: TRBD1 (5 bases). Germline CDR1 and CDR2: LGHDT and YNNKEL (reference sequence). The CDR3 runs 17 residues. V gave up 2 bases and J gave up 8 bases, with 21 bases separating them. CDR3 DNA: TGTGCCAGCAGCCAAACGGGGACGAGGAGGGTCGGCGAAAAACTGTTTTTT. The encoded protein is CASSQTGTRRVGEKLFF.

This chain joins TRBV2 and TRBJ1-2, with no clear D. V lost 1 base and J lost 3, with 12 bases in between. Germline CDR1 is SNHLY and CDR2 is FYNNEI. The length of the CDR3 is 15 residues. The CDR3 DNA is TGTGCCAGCAGTGAAGGCGGCGCCGGGGACTATGGCTACACCTTC. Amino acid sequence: CASSEGGAGDYGYTF.

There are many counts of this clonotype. In nucleotides, the CDR3 is TGTGCCAGCAGAGGGCGTTACAATGAGCAGTTCTTC. This encodes CASRGRYNEQFF. The chain uses TRBV6-5 and TRBJ2-1; D unresolved. V lost 6 bases to trimming and J lost 4 bases, with 7 bases between them. The CDR3 has 12 amino acids. Germline assignment: CDR1 MNHEY and CDR2 SVGAGI.

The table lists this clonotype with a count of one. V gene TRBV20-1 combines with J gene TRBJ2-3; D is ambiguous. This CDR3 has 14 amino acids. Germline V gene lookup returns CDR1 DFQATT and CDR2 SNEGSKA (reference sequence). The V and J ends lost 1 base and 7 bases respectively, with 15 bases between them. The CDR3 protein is CSARASGGSYTQYF. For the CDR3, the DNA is TGCAGTGCTAGAGCTTCGGGCGGCAGCTATACGCAGTATTTT.

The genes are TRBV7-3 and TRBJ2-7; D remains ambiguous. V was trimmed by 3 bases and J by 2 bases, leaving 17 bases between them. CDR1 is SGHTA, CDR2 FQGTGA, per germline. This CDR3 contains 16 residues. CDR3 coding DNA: TGTGCCAGCAGCTTTTTGGGCTGGCCAGAGACCTACGAGCAGTACTTC. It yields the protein CASSFLGWPETYEQYF.

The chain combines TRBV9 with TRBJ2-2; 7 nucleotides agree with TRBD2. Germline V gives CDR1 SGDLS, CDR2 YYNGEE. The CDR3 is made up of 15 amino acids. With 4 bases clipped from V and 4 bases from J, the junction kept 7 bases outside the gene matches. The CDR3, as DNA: TGTGCCAGCAGCTTTGCGGGGGAATCCACCGGGGAGCTGTTTTTT. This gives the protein CASSFAGESTGELFF. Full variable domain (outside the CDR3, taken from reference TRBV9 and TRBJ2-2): DSGVTQTPKHLITATGQRVTLRCSPRSGDLSVYWYQQSLDQGLQFLIQYYNGEERAKGNILERFSAQQFPDLHSELNLSSLELGDSALYFCASSFAGESTGELFFGEGSRLTVL.

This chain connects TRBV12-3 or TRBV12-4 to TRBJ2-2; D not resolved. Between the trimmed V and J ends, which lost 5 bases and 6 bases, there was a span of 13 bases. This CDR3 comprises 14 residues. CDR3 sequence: CASSRDEVAGELFF. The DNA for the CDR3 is TGTGCCAGCAGTCGAGACGAGGTTGCCGGGGAGCTGTTTTTT.

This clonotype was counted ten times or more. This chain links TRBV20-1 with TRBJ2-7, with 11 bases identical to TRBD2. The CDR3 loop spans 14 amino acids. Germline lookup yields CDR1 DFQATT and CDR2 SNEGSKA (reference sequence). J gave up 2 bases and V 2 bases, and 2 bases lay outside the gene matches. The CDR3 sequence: CSARSTSGTYEQYF. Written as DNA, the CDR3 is TGCAGTGCTAGATCGACTAGCGGGACCTACGAGCAGTACTTC.

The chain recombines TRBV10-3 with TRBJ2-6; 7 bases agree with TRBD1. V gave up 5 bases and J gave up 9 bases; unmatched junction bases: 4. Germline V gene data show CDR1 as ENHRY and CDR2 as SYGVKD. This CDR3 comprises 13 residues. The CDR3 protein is CAISRQGGNVLTF. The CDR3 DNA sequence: TGTGCCATCAGTCGACAGGGTGGCAACGTCCTGACTTTC.

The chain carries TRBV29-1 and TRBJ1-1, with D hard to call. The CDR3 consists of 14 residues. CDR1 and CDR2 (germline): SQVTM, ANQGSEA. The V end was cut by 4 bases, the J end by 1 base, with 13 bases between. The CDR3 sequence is CSVAIWGKNTEAFF. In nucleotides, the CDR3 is TGCAGCGTTGCTATTTGGGGTAAGAACACTGAAGCTTTCTTT.

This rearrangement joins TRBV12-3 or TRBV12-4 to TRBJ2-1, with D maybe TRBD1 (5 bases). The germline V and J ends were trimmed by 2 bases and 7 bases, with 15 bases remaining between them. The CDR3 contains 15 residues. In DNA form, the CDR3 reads TGTGCCAGCAGTTTACGGCAGGGTCATCGAAATGAGCAGTTCTTC. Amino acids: CASSLRQGHRNEQFF.